Here is one T cell receptor beta chain with its context. Its cognate antigen is unknown. The sample is drawn from a study of cytomegalovirus exposure and HLA in healthy donors. Overall study: Researchers found that approximately 77% of over 350 genotyped donors fell within the Caucasian-associated ancestry cluster.

From germline, CDR1 is SGHRS and CDR2 YFSETQ. Losses at the gene ends were 0 bases for V and 6 bases for J; bases not matched to a gene: 3. The CDR3 length is 14 residues. PCR used 60 Vbeta primers and 13 Jbeta primers. TCRdb's table, derived via immunoSEQ multiplex PCR, lists solely in-frame clones and lacks some. The sample records about 63,000 clones, roughly 67% being singletons. Study findings and constraints: For most TCR beta V segments, an earlier analysis put the productive rate at about 90% or about 30% of the time. Among the sequence variants, a highly shared cluster was likely an artifact of sequencing. Later on, an analysis showed TCR association rates differing by HLA locus, with DRB1 the most and HLA-C the fewest.

This receptor was identified in a man aged 45-65 years in good health and CMV-seronegative. This sequence joins TRBV5-1 and TRBJ1-2, with 9 positions matching TRBD1. Sample: PBMCs. CDR3 sequence (DNA): TGCGCCAGCAGCTTGGACAGGGGGCTCGATGGCTACACCTTC. Its protein product is CASSLDRGLDGYTF.